The 25 T cell receptor beta chains below were found in one sample sequenced in a study of control samples from healthy donors and cancer patients. TCRdb's copy holds only in-frame clones and misses some; the assay was immunoSEQ multiplex PCR. Of approximately 54,000 clones listed, 88% were seen once; the top ten hold over 35%. The specimen sequenced was PBMCs. The receptors were gathered from a man aged 50-59 years with head and neck cancer.

This clone was detected ten times or more. This chain joins TRBV7-3 and TRBJ2-6; D might be TRBD2 (5 bases). The CDR3 totals 22 residues. Between the trimmed V and J ends, which lost 5 bases and 0 bases, there was a span of 29 bases. The germline CDR1 and CDR2 sequences are SGHTA and FQGTGA. CDR3 protein: CASSPWVPRTLRSNSGANVLTF. For the CDR3, the DNA is TGTGCCAGCAGCCCGTGGGTCCCAAGGACTCTTCGGTCGAACTCTGGGGCCAACGTCCTGACTTTC. Based on the CDR3 plus reference TRBV7-3 and TRBJ2-6, the full variable domain is GAGVSQTPSNKVTEKGKYVELRCDPISGHTALYWYRQSLGQGPEFLIYFQGTGAADDSGLPNDRFFAVRPEGSVSTLKIQRTERGDSAVYLCASSPWVPRTLRSNSGANVLTFGAGSRLTVL.

In its sample, this clone was seen once. The chain carries TRBV5-5 and TRBJ2-1, with 8 bases matching TRBD2. Trimming removed 0 bases from V and 0 bases from J; junction bases left unmatched: 2. This CDR3 has 16 amino acids. CDR1 and CDR2 (germline): SGHKS, YYEKEE (reference sequence). The CDR3 protein is CASSLAGTSSYNEQFF. The CDR3 bases are TGTGCCAGCAGCTTGGCCGGGACTAGCTCCTACAATGAGCAGTTCTTC.

The chain employs TRBV27 and TRBJ1-1, with D uncertain. CDR3 length: 12 residues. V gave up 3 bases and J gave up 11 bases, with 13 bases separating them. CDR1 MNHEY and CDR2 SMNVEV come from the germline V gene (reference sequence). The CDR3 nucleotides are TGTGCCAGCAGTTTGGGCGGGGTGGACGCTTTCTTT. Protein: CASSLGGVDAFF.

The chain links TRBV6-2 or TRBV6-3 to TRBJ2-3, with 8 bases matching TRBD2. Trimming at V came to 6 bases and at J to 1 base, leaving 9 bases not matched to a gene. The CDR3 contains 16 residues. Germline CDR1 is MNHEY and CDR2 is SVGEGT. CDR3 amino acids: CASRPAPRGGTDTQYF. CDR3 nucleotide sequence: TGTGCCAGCAGACCTGCCCCGCGGGGGGGCACAGATACGCAGTATTTT.

This sequence joins TRBV3-1 (or the pseudogene TRBV3-2) and TRBJ2-7; 7 positions match TRBD1. V lost 3 bases to trimming and J lost 4 bases; unmatched junction nucleotides: 3. CDR1 and CDR2 (germline): LGHDT, YNNKEL (reference sequence). CDR3 length: 13 amino acids. The CDR3 region has the DNA TGTGCCAGCAGCCAGACAGGGAAGTACGAGCAGTACTTC. It encodes CASSQTGKYEQYF.

The J gene is TRBJ2-5, the V gene TRBV2; no clear D gene. The CDR3 covers 11 residues. Germline CDR1 and CDR2: SNHLY and FYNNEI. Between the trimmed V and J ends, which lost 2 bases and 11 bases, there was a span of 9 bases. CDR3 loop: CASSELVSQYF. DNA for the CDR3: TGTGCCAGCAGTGAACTCGTCAGTCAGTACTTC.

The CDR3 DNA follows: TGTGCCAGCAAGCGAATGGACAGGGGGGAATACGAGCAGTACTTC. This sequence encodes CASKRMDRGEYEQYF. J is TRBJ2-7 and V is TRBV3-1 (or the pseudogene TRBV3-2); 10 nucleotides line up with TRBD1. Germline CDR1 and CDR2: LGHDT and YNNKEL (reference sequence). CDR3 length: 15 amino acids. V was pared by 7 bases and J by 4 bases, with 10 bases of the junction left unmatched.

This sequence joins TRBV12-3 or TRBV12-4 and TRBJ1-6; no firm D call. The CDR3 is 13 residues long. V was cut by 3 bases and J by 10 bases, with 10 bases left in between. The CDR3 sequence is CASSFKGGSPLHF. As DNA, the CDR3 is TGTGCCAGCAGTTTCAAGGGCGGCTCACCCCTCCACTTT.

V gene TRBV2 combines with J gene TRBJ2-7, with no clear D. V lost 0 bases and J 5 bases, leaving 17 bases between the germline ends. Per germline, CDR1 SNHLY and CDR2 FYNNEI. CDR3 length equals 16 residues. The CDR3 here is CASSEAQAGRLHEQYF. CDR3 bases: TGTGCCAGCAGTGAAGCGCAGGCAGGCCGTCTCCACGAGCAGTACTTC.

The CDR3 loop reads CASSLRTGTGYGYTF. CDR3 in DNA: TGTGCCAGCAGCCTCCGAACCGGGACAGGATATGGCTACACCTTC. The rearrangement joins TRBV9 to TRBJ1-2, with 8 bases identical to TRBD1. J lost 5 bases, V lost 4 bases, and 10 bases had no gene match. The CDR3 covers 15 residues. The germline gives CDR1 SGDLS, CDR2 YYNGEE.

This chain connects TRBV19 to TRBJ2-7; 8 nucleotides line up with TRBD2. Per the germline V gene, CDR1 is LNHDA and CDR2 is SQIVND (reference sequence). The CDR3 is 14 amino acids. The junction had 6 bases not matched to a gene; V was cut back by 5 bases and J by 3 bases. CDR3 region: CASSQSGSSYEQYF. CDR3 DNA sequence: TGTGCCAGTAGTCAGAGCGGGAGTAGCTACGAGCAGTACTTC.

The chain joins TRBV28 to TRBJ2-5, with TRBD1 identical over 8 bases. The junction had 16 bases not matched to a gene; V was cut back by 4 bases and J by 3 bases. Germline V gene lookup returns CDR1 MDHEN and CDR2 SYDVKM. The CDR3 is made up of 18 amino acids. The CDR3 DNA follows: TGTGCCAGCAGTTCAGGGACAGGACACCCAATAAGGGAAGAGACCCAGTACTTC. This codes for CASSSGTGHPIREETQYF.

The chain couples TRBV10-1 to TRBJ2-4; 7 bases match TRBD2. The CDR3 extends over 15 amino acids. In germline, CDR1 is WNHNN, CDR2 SYGVQD (reference sequence). V shed 10 bases, J shed 5 bases, and the junction held 14 bases outside the gene matches. CDR3 nucleotide sequence: TGCGCCAACCAACCCCTCCGACTAGCAGAAAACATTCAGTACTTC. Protein: CANQPLRLAENIQYF.

This rearrangement joins TRBV12-3 or TRBV12-4 to TRBJ2-7; tentatively, D is TRBD1 or TRBD2 (5 bases each). Trimming shortened V by 3 bases and J by 3 bases, and 9 bases separated the two germline ends. The CDR3 contains 13 residues. The CDR3 DNA follows: TGTGCCAGCAGTTTTATTGGGGGCTACGAGCAGTACTTC. Its translation is CASSFIGGYEQYF.

This clone was detected a few times. V is TRBV7-8 and J is TRBJ1-1, with D unresolved. Per the germline V gene, CDR1 is SGHVS and CDR2 is FQNEAQ. The CDR3 length is 17 residues. V was trimmed by 5 bases and J by 4 bases, leaving 23 bases between them. DNA for the CDR3: TGTGCCAGCAGCACAAGGCCTGGGGAGGACGGGAGCACTGAAGCTTTCTTT. Its protein is CASSTRPGEDGSTEAFF.

The rearrangement joins TRBV5-6 to TRBJ2-5; TRBD2 matches at 7 bases. Germline V gene sequence: CDR1 SGHDT, CDR2 YYEEEE. V shed 0 bases, J shed 3 bases, and the junction held 2 bases outside the gene matches. CDR3 length: 14 residues. In DNA form, the CDR3 reads TGTGCCAGCAGCTTGGCGCGGGGGAAAGAGACCCAGTACTTC. It is translated as CASSLARGKETQYF. Complete variable domain (other parts from reference TRBV5-6 and TRBJ2-5): DAGVTQSPTHLIKTRGQQVTLRCSPKSGHDTVSWYQQALGQGPQFIFQYYEEEERQRGNFPDRFSGHQFPNYSSELNVNALLLGDSALYLCASSLARGKETQYFGPGTRLLVL.

The chain recombines TRBV3-1 (or the pseudogene TRBV3-2) with TRBJ2-7; D may correspond to TRBD1 or TRBD2 (5 bases each). Trimming removed 0 bases at V and 9 bases at J, with 9 bases between. CDR1 and CDR2 (germline): LGHDT, YNNKEL (reference sequence). This CDR3 is built from 12 residues. This chain's CDR3 is CASSQEGTVQYF. For the CDR3, the DNA is TGTGCCAGCAGCCAAGAAGGGACGGTGCAGTACTTC.

This chain connects TRBV5-1 to TRBJ2-7; D call uncertain. The length of the CDR3 is 16 residues. The germline V and J ends were trimmed by 3 bases and 3 bases, with 19 bases remaining between them. In germline, CDR1 is SGHRS, CDR2 YFSETQ. CDR3 bases: TGCGCCAGCAGCTCCCGGACGGCGCTTCAATTCTACGAGCAGTACTTC. Its translation is CASSSRTALQFYEQYF.

The chain has TRBV6-4 and TRBJ2-2; D may match TRBD1 or TRBD2 (6 bases each). The CDR3 is 15 residues long. V was trimmed by 10 bases and J by 4 bases, leaving 19 bases between them. Germline CDR1 is MRHNA and CDR2 is SNTAGT. The CDR3 protein is CATLRGGTVTGELFF. The CDR3 coding sequence is TGTGCCACCTTGAGAGGGGGGACCGTCACCGGGGAGCTGTTTTTT.

This sequence joins TRBV28 and TRBJ1-5; TRBD1 matches at 11 bases. J was trimmed by 4 bases and V by 6 bases; bases with no gene match: 2. This CDR3 is 14 amino acids long. Germline CDR1 reads MDHEN; CDR2 reads SYDVKM. The CDR3 DNA reads as TGTGCCAGCAGGGGGACAGGGGGTAATCAGCCCCAGCATTTT. The encoded protein is CASRGTGGNQPQHF.

The chain employs TRBV6-6 and TRBJ2-5; TRBD2 is a possible D gene (6 bases). Trimming cost V 6 bases and J 4 bases, with 18 bases left between them. The germline gives CDR1 MNHNY, CDR2 SVGAGI (reference sequence). The CDR3 contains 15 residues. CDR3 in amino acids: CASRYYGGEAETQYF. In nucleotides, the CDR3 is TGTGCCAGCAGGTATTACGGCGGGGAGGCAGAGACCCAGTACTTC.

V and J are TRBV28 and TRBJ2-4, with D tentatively TRBD1 (5 bases). The V gene's germline CDR1 is MDHEN and CDR2 SYDVKM. The V end lost 2 bases, the J end lost 6 bases, and 11 bases lay between the germline ends. CDR3 size: 14 residues. The CDR3 nucleotides read TGTGCCAGCAGTTTAAGCAGGGTGGCAAACATTCAGTACTTC. Residues: CASSLSRVANIQYF.

V is TRBV6-5 and J is TRBJ1-5; no reliable D call. This CDR3 has 11 amino acids. CDR1 and CDR2 from the germline V gene are MNHEY and SVGAGI. Trimming took 2 bases from V and 4 from J, leaving 0 bases between them. CDR3 in DNA: TGTGCCAGCAGTTACAATCAGCCCCAGCATTTT. Amino acid sequence: CASSYNQPQHF.

This chain links TRBV4-1 with TRBJ2-7; 12 positions agree with TRBD2. V dropped 4 bases and J dropped 0; count of bases not matched to a gene: 4. The CDR3 consists of 16 residues. Germline values: CDR1 MGHRA, CDR2 YSYEKL. This chain's CDR3 is CASSRLAGGSSYEQYF. CDR3 nucleotide sequence: TGCGCCAGCAGCCGTCTAGCGGGAGGGAGCTCCTACGAGCAGTACTTC.

The chain employs TRBV7-3 and TRBJ1-2, with D uncertain. V was pared by 5 bases and J by 8 bases, with 15 bases between. Germline CDR1 reads SGHTA; CDR2 reads FQGTGA. This CDR3 is 13 amino acids long. The CDR3 spells CASSAGYGSGYTF. The CDR3, as DNA: TGTGCCAGCAGCGCCGGGTATGGGTCGGGCTACACCTTC.